The 10 T cell receptor beta chains in this list originate from one sample, sequenced in a study of T cell repertoires in cytomegalovirus infection. TCRdb re-called the reads through MiXCR, storing one row per CDR3 protein. The sample consists of roughly 320,000 distinct CDR3 sequences, about 9.2% of them appearing once. What was sequenced was PBMCs. The receptors derive from a human donor in good health (CMV status not recorded). Some clones in this sample may be carry-over from other donors' samples.

Comments on this clonotype: A much larger clone is a single base away; this may be a read error. V is TRBV28 and J is TRBJ1-1, with D uncertain. The CDR3 length is 12 residues. V was pared by 1 base and J by 4 bases, with 4 bases between. Germline V CDR1 and CDR2: MDHEN, SYDVKM. The CDR3: CASSLYSTEAFF. The CDR3, as DNA: TGTGCCAGCAGTTTATATAGCACTGAAGCTTTCTTT.

In this sample, this clonotype turned up a few times. J is TRBJ2-6 and V is TRBV29-1; D not certain. Germline assignment: CDR1 SQVTM and CDR2 ANQGSEA. The ends were cut back, 7 bases at V and 1 base at J, with 11 bases in the middle. The CDR3 runs to 14 residues. Here the CDR3 reads CSALGLSGANVLTF. Here the CDR3 DNA reads TGCAGCGCGCTAGGGTTGTCTGGGGCCAACGTCCTGACTTTC.

This clonotype was counted many times. The rearrangement links TRBV28 to TRBJ2-4, with D perhaps TRBD2 (5 bases). V lost 5 bases and J lost 0, with 14 bases in between. CDR3 size: 16 residues. Per germline, CDR1 MDHEN and CDR2 SYDVKM. The CDR3 bases are TGTGCCAGCAGTCTCCGGACTGCCGAAGCCAAAAACATTCAGTACTTC. This gives the protein CASSLRTAEAKNIQYF.

This clonotype was recorded at least ten times. This chain joins TRBV6-5 and TRBJ2-2; D may match TRBD1 or TRBD2 (5 bases each). V lost 2 bases and J 3 bases, leaving 7 bases between the germline ends. Germline CDR1 MNHEY, CDR2 SVGAGI. This CDR3 contains 14 residues. CDR3 nucleotides: TGTGCCAGCAGTTACATGGGGGACACCGGGGAGCTGTTTTTT. It yields the protein CASSYMGDTGELFF.

This clonotype has only a few counts. The J gene is TRBJ1-1, the V gene TRBV14; tentative D call: TRBD1 (5 bases). The germline V and J ends were trimmed by 2 bases and 2 bases, with 21 bases remaining between them. Germline V gene sequence: CDR1 SGHDN, CDR2 FVKESK. This CDR3 spans 18 amino acids. As DNA, the CDR3 is TGTGCCAGCAGCCAATTCCGGGACGGTTTTAGGTTTAACACTGAAGCTTTCTTT. Encoded protein: CASSQFRDGFRFNTEAFF.

The chain carries TRBV20-1 and TRBJ2-3, with a possible D match to TRBD2 (6 bases). This CDR3 is built from 12 residues. From germline, CDR1 is DFQATT and CDR2 SNEGSKA (reference sequence). The V end lost 4 bases, the J end lost 6 bases, and 11 bases lay between the germline ends. In DNA form, the CDR3 reads TGCAGTGCTATATTTCTAGCGGATACGCAGTATTTT. Encoded protein: CSAIFLADTQYF.

This clonotype was seen repeatedly, ten times or more. The gene calls are TRBV6-5 and TRBJ2-3; TRBD2 is a possible D gene (5 bases). In germline, CDR1 is MNHEY, CDR2 SVGAGI. CDR3 size: 14 residues. Trimming pared 2 bases from V and 0 bases from J, leaving 6 bases between. The CDR3 nucleotides read TGTGCCAGCAGTTACGGGGAGAGCACAGATACGCAGTATTTT. Protein product: CASSYGESTDTQYF.

This clonotype occurred many times. CDR3 in amino acids: CASSFDRVADTQYF. The CDR3 nucleotides read TGTGCCAGCAGTTTTGACAGGGTGGCAGATACGCAGTATTTT. V usage is TRBV27 and J usage is TRBJ2-3, with 7 positions matching TRBD1. Germline CDR1 reads MNHEY; CDR2 reads SMNVEV (reference sequence). The J segment lost 4 bases and the V segment lost 3 bases, leaving 4 bases of the junction unmatched. The CDR3 contains 14 residues.

Worth noting for this clonotype: A much larger clone is a single base away; this may be a read error. The chain uses TRBV7-6 and TRBJ2-1, with 8 bases identical to TRBD1. This CDR3 is built from 17 residues. Germline CDR1 SGHVS, CDR2 FNYEAQ. As DNA, the CDR3 is TGTGCCAGCGGCTTAGCGTGGGCGGGACAGGCCTACAATGAGCAGTTCTTC. Translated: CASGLAWAGQAYNEQFF.

This clonotype was found many times. The rearrangement joins TRBV11-3 to TRBJ2-7; no definite D call. This CDR3 contains 12 residues. Germline CDR1 and CDR2: SGHNT and YENEEA. Trimming cost V 7 bases and J 7 bases, with 14 bases left between them. CDR3 nucleotide sequence: TGTGCCAGCACCCTCGGTTTTCTGGAGCAGTACGTC. This translates into CASTLGFLEQYV.